This T cell receptor beta chain was documented in a study of control samples from healthy donors and cancer patients. TCRdb's table, derived via immunoSEQ multiplex PCR, lists solely in-frame clones and lacks some. The top ten clones hold nearly 5.5% of a sample with just under 65,000 clones, over 75% of them seen once. Germline V gene data show CDR1 as SGHRS and CDR2 as YFSETQ. V lost 3 bases to trimming and J lost 3 bases, with 19 bases between them. CDR3 length: 16 residues. Input material: blood. The V call is TRBV5-1, the J call TRBJ2-7; the D gene is possibly TRBD1 (6 bases). The clonotype comes from a man aged 35-49 years in good health. In DNA form, the CDR3 reads TGCGCCAGCAGCTGGGCCCCACAGGGTCGGGACTACGAGCAGTACTTC. Translation: CASSWAPQGRDYEQYF.